One and the same sample provided the 10 T cell receptor beta chains below, sequenced in a study of OX40 agonist ivuxolimab in advanced cancers. Preparation of the library involved the immunoSEQ multiplex PCR assay. What TCRdb holds here is the immuneACCESS table cut down to in-frame rearrangements. Part of the clones is not present; checked against another copy, under half of the missing clones reflect an unresolved V gene, and the others are unexplained. Here the sample has some 94,000 clones; around nine tenths occur a single time. The ten most abundant clones make up over 0.8% of the sample. The input for sequencing was CD4+ or CD8+ T cells sorted from blood, taken in a trial of the OX40 agonist ivuxolimab. The receptors were gathered from an adult with an advanced solid tumor such as melanoma, head and neck, liver or kidney cancer.

In DNA form, the CDR3 reads TGTGCCAGCAGCCCCCGTGGGACAGGGGCCTACGAGCAGTACTTC. This sequence encodes CASSPRGTGAYEQYF. The rearrangement links TRBV11-2 to TRBJ2-7, with 10 bases lining up with TRBD1. Germline CDR1 and CDR2: SGHAT and FQNNGV. The CDR3 consists of 15 residues. The V and J ends lost 5 bases and 2 bases, in that order; junction bases with no gene match: 6.

The chain joins TRBV5-1 to TRBJ2-7, with TRBD2 as a possible D gene (5 bases). V gave up 3 bases and J gave up 6 bases, with 19 bases separating them. CDR3 length: 15 amino acids. CDR1 and CDR2 (germline): SGHRS, YFSETQ. The CDR3 region has the DNA TGCGCCAGCAGCTCGGAAATGCGGGCCACATCCGAGCAGTACTTC. It codes for CASSSEMRATSEQYF.

V gene TRBV7-2 combines with J gene TRBJ2-1; 11 bases align to TRBD2. In germline, CDR1 is SGHTA, CDR2 FQGNSA. Trimming took 5 bases from V and 1 from J; bases not matched to a gene: 7. This CDR3 is 17 amino acids long. As DNA, the CDR3 is TGTGCCAGCAGCCGACTAGCGGGACGAGGGTCCTACAATGAGCAGTTCTTC. This gives the protein CASSRLAGRGSYNEQFF.

The chain couples TRBV9 to TRBJ1-1; D remains unclear. The CDR3 loop spans 15 amino acids. The V end lost 4 bases, the J end lost 5 bases, and 18 bases lay between the germline ends. Germline V gene lookup returns CDR1 SGDLS and CDR2 YYNGEE. DNA for the CDR3: TGTGCCAGCAGCCAGGATCTGGCCAGTCGAACTGAAGCTTTCTTT. Protein: CASSQDLASRTEAFF.

This clone was observed a single time. Germline is not matched at one junction end, which may reflect a read error. This CDR3 is CASSLGGQGGLAGGPGSYEQYF. CDR3 nucleotides: TGTGCTAGCAGCTTAGGGGGACAGGGTGGACTAGCGGGAGGGCCTGGCTCCTACGAGCAGTACTTC. The chain carries TRBV7-7 and TRBJ2-7, with 15 bases lining up with TRBD2. The CDR3 runs 22 residues. From germline, CDR1 is SSHAT and CDR2 FNYEAQ (reference sequence).

The chain links TRBV18 to TRBJ1-1; tentative D call: TRBD1 (5 bases). Between the trimmed V and J ends, which lost 3 bases and 3 bases, there was a span of 11 bases. Germline V gives CDR1 KGHSH, CDR2 LQKENI. This CDR3 region has 14 residues. The chain's CDR3 is CASSPETADTEAFF. The DNA for the CDR3 is TGTGCCAGCTCACCGGAGACAGCGGACACTGAAGCTTTCTTT.

This clone has a single count. The V and J genes are TRBV6-4 and TRBJ1-2; possibly TRBD1 for D (5 bases). V was shortened by 0 bases and J by 4 bases, with 9 bases between the two germline ends. CDR3 length: 14 residues. Germline V lookup: CDR1 MRHNA, CDR2 SNTAGT. The CDR3 reads CASSDSSGLYGYTF. The DNA for the CDR3 is TGTGCCAGCAGTGACTCGTCGGGGCTCTATGGCTACACCTTC.

The V call is TRBV10-3, the J call TRBJ1-2; D gene unclear. The CDR3 has 15 amino acids. From germline, CDR1 is ENHRY and CDR2 SYGVKD. The V and J ends lost 0 bases and 6 bases respectively, with 14 bases between them. The CDR3 nucleotides are TGTGCCATCAGTGAGTCCGCAGGAAGGGAAAATGGCTACACCTTC. Its translation is CAISESAGRENGYTF.

This clone occurred once. This chain links TRBV7-3 with TRBJ1-3; D unclear. V lost 3 bases to trimming and J lost 0 bases, with 12 bases between them. The germline gives CDR1 SGHTA, CDR2 FQGTGA. The CDR3 has 16 residues. As DNA, the CDR3 is TGTGCCAGCAGCTTGGACCGGGCCTCCTCTGGAAACACCATATATTTT. As protein: CASSLDRASSGNTIYF.

This chain links TRBV28 with TRBJ1-2; D unresolved. CDR3 length: 12 residues. From germline, CDR1 is MDHEN and CDR2 SYDVKM. Trimming took 9 bases from V and 4 from J, leaving 12 bases between them. This CDR3 reads CASREVVYGYTF. The CDR3 DNA follows: TGTGCCAGTCGGGAGGTTGTCTATGGCTACACCTTC.